Given below is one T cell receptor (beta chain) in context. Its antigen is still unknown. The treatment denotes: oral pan-JAK inhibitor, 5-10 mg twice daily. Obtained from alopecia areata patients were lesional scalp punch biopsies along with peripheral blood. TCR sequencing used cDNA made by reverse transcription of extracted RNA. Sequenced by immunoSEQ multiplex PCR; TCRdb stores in-frame clones only, minus some. The sample contains around 270,000 clones, 55% to 75% of which appear only once. This specimen belongs to a study of CD8+ T cells in alopecia areata. Study as a whole: Scoring of severity for treated patients was based on percentage of affected scalp area. Study-wide results and limits: The study found that many expanded lesional clones persisted in scalp and blood during tofacitinib. Significant decreases in scalp clonality and expanded CD8+ clones followed tofacitinib treatment.

The source material was CD4+ T cells sorted from blood, sampled at week 24, from a patient treated with tofacitinib. The receptor was derived from a human donor with alopecia areata.

The CDR3 bases are TGTGCCTGGAGCGTCGGCCTCATCACTGAAGCTTTCTTT. Its translation is CAWSVGLITEAFF. J is TRBJ1-1 and V is TRBV30, with D unresolved. Trimming took 3 bases from V and 4 from J, leaving 12 bases between them. CDR3 length: 13 residues. From germline, CDR1 is GTSNPN and CDR2 SVGIG (reference sequence).